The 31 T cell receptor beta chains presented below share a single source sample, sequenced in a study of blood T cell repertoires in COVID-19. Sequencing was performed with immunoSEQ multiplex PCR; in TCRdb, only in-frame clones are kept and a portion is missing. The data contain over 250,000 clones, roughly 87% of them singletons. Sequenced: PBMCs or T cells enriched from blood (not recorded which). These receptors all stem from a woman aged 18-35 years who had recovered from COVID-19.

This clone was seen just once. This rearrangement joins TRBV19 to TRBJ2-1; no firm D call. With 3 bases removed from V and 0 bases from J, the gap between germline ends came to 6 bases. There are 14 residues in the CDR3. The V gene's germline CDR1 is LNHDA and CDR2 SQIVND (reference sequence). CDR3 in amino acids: CASSILSSYNEQFF. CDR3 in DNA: TGTGCCAGTAGTATTTTGAGCTCCTACAATGAGCAGTTCTTC. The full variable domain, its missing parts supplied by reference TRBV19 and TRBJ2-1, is DGGITQSPKYLFRKEGQNVTLSCEQNLNHDAMYWYRQDPGQGLRLIYYSQIVNDFQKGDIAEGYSVSREKKESFPLTVTSAQKNPTAFYLCASSILSSYNEQFFGPGTRLTVL.

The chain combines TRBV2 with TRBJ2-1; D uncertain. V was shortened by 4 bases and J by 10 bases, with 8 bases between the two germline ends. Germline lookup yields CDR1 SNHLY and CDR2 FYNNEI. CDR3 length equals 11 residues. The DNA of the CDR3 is TGTGCCAGCAGTGTTCAAACAGAGCAGTTCTTC. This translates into CASSVQTEQFF. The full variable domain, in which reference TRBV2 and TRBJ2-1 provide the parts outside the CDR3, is EPEVTQTPSHQVTQMGQEVILRCVPISNHLYFYWYRQILGQKVEFLVSFYNNEISEKSEIFDDQFSVERPDGSNFTLKIRSTKLEDSAMYFCASSVQTEQFFGPGTRLTVL.

The CDR3 loop reads CASSFFGNQPQHF. In DNA form, the CDR3 reads TGTGCCAGCAGTTTTTTCGGGAATCAGCCCCAGCATTTT. This chain uses TRBV12-3 or TRBV12-4 with TRBJ1-5; D is ambiguous. V lost 3 bases to trimming and J lost 4 bases, with 7 bases between them. This CDR3 region has 13 residues.

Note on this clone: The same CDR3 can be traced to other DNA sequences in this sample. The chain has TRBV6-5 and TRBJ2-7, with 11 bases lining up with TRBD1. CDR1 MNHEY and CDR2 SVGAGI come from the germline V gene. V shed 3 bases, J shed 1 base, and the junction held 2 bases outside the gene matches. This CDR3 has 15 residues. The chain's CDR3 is CASSYGTGGSYEQYF. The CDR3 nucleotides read TGTGCCAGCAGTTATGGGACAGGGGGTTCCTACGAGCAGTACTTC.

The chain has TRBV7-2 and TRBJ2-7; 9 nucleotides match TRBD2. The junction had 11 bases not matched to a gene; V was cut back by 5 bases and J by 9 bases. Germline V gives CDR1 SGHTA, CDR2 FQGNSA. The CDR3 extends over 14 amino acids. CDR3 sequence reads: CASSKTSGTPGQYF. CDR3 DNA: TGTGCCAGCAGCAAGACTAGCGGTACCCCTGGGCAGTACTTC. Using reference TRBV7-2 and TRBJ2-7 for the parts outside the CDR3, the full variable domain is GAGVSQSPSNKVTEKGKDVELRCDPISGHTALYWYRQSLGQGLEFLIYFQGNSAPDKSGLPSDRFSAERTGGSVSTLTIQRTQQEDSAVYLCASSKTSGTPGQYFGPGTRLTVT.

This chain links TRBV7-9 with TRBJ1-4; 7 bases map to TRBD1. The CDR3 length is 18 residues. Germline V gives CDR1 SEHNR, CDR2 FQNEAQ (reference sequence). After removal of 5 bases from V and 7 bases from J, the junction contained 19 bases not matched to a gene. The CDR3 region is CASSLTGDLISTPEKLFF. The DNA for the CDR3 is TGTGCCAGCAGCCTCACAGGGGATTTGATTTCCACCCCTGAAAAACTGTTTTTT.

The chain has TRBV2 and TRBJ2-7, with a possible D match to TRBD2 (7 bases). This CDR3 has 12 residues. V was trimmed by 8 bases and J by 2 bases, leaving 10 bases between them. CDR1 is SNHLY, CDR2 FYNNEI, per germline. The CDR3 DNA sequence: TGTGCCAGCGGGGGGGGCCCCTACGAGCAGTACTTC. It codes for CASGGGPYEQYF.

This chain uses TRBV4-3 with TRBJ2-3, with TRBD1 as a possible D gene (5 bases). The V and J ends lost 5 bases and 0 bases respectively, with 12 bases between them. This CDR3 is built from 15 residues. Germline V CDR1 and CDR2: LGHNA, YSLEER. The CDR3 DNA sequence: TGCGCCAGCAGCTTGGACAAGACTAGCACAGATACGCAGTATTTT. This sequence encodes CASSLDKTSTDTQYF.

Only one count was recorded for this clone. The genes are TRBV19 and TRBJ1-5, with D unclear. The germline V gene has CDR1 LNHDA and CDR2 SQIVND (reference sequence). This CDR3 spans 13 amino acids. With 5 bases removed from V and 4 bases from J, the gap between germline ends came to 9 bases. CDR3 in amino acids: CASSYGRNQPQHF. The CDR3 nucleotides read TGTGCCAGTAGTTACGGGAGAAATCAGCCCCAGCATTTT.

The CDR3 reads CASSPRAGATDTQYF. In nucleotides, the CDR3 is TGTGCCAGCAGCCCAAGAGCGGGGGCCACAGATACGCAGTATTTT. This chain joins TRBV7-2 and TRBJ2-3; 8 bases line up with TRBD2. The ends lost 5 bases at V and 2 bases at J; junction bases unmatched: 6. CDR3 length equals 15 residues. The germline V gene encodes CDR1 SGHTA and CDR2 FQGNSA. Together with reference TRBV7-2 and TRBJ2-3, the CDR3 gives the full variable domain: GAGVSQSPSNKVTEKGKDVELRCDPISGHTALYWYRQSLGQGLEFLIYFQGNSAPDKSGLPSDRFSAERTGGSVSTLTIQRTQQEDSAVYLCASSPRAGATDTQYFGPGTRLTVL.

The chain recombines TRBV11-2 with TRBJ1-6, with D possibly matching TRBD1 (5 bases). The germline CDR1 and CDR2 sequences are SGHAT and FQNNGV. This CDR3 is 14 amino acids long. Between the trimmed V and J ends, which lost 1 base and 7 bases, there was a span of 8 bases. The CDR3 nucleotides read TGTGCCAGCAGCTTAGCAGGGCTGAATTCACCCCTCCACTTT. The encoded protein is CASSLAGLNSPLHF.

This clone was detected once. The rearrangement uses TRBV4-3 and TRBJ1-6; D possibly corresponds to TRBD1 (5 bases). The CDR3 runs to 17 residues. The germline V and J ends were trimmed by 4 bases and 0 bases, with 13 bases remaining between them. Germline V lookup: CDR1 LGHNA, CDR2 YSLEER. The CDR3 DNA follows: TGCGCCAGCAGCCGGGGGAGCGGGGGCTCCTATAATTCACCCCTCCACTTT. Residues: CASSRGSGGSYNSPLHF.

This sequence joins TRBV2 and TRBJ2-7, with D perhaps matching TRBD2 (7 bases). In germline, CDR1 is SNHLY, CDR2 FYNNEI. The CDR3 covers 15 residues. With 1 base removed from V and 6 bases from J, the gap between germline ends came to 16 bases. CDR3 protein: CASSEEPGGQREQYF. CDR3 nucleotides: TGTGCCAGCAGTGAAGAGCCGGGGGGCCAACGCGAGCAGTACTTC. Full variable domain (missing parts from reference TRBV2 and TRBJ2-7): EPEVTQTPSHQVTQMGQEVILRCVPISNHLYFYWYRQILGQKVEFLVSFYNNEISEKSEIFDDQFSVERPDGSNFTLKIRSTKLEDSAMYFCASSEEPGGQREQYFGPGTRLTVT.

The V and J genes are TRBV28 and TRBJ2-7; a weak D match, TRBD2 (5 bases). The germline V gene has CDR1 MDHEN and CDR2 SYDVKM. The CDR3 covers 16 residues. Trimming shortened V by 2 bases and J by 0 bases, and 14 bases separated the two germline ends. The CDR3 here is CASSLEGPAGSYEQYF. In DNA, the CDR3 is TGTGCCAGCAGTTTAGAGGGCCCCGCAGGCTCCTACGAGCAGTACTTC.

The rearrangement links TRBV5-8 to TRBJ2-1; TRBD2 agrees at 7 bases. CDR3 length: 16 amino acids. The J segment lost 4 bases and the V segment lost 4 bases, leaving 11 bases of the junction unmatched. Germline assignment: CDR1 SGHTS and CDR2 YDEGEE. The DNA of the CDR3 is TGTGCCAGCAGCCCACTATATAGCGGGCCATACAATGAGCAGTTCTTC. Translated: CASSPLYSGPYNEQFF.

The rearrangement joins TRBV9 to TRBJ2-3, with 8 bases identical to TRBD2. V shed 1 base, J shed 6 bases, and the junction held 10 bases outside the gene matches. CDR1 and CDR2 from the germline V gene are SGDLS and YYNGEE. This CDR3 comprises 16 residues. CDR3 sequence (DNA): TGTGCCAGCAGCGTATCGGGACTAGGATCCGTTGATACGCAGTATTTT. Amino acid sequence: CASSVSGLGSVDTQYF.

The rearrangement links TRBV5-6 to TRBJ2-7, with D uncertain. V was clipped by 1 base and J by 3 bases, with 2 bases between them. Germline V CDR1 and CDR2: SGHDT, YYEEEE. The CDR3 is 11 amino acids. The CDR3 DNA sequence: TGTGCCAGCAGCTTGTACTACGAGCAGTACTTC. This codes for CASSLYYEQYF.

The CDR3 loop is CASSQVSQGNSPLHF. As DNA, the CDR3 is TGCGCCAGCAGCCAAGTATCACAGGGGAATTCACCCCTCCACTTT. The J gene is TRBJ1-6, the V gene TRBV4-3; the match to TRBD1 covers 7 bases. Trimming at V came to 1 base and at J to 7 bases, leaving 4 bases not matched to a gene. The CDR3 runs to 15 residues. Germline values: CDR1 LGHNA, CDR2 YSLEER.

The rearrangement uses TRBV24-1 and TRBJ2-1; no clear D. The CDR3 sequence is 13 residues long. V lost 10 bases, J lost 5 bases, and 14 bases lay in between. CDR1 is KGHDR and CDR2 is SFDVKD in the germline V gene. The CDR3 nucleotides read TGTGCCACTTCGGGTCAAATCAACAATGAGCAGTTCTTC. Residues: CATSGQINNEQFF.

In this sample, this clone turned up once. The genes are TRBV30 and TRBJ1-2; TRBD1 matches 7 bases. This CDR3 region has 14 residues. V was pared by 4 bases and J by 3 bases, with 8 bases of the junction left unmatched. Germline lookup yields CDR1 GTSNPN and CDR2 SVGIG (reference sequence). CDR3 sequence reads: CAWTQGLAYYGYTF. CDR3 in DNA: TGTGCCTGGACACAGGGGCTGGCCTACTATGGCTACACCTTC.

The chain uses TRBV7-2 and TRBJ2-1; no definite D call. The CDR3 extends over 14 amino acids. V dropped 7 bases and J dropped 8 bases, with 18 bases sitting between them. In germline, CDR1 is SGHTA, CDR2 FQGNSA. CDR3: CASNPVDPRYEQFF. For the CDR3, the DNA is TGTGCCAGCAACCCCGTTGATCCACGGTATGAGCAGTTCTTC.

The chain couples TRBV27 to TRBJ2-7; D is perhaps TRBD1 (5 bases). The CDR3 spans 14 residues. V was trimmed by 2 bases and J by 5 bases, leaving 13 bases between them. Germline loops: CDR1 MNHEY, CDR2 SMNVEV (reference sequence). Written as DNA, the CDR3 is TGTGCCAGCAGTTTACTCCGGACATCTCACGAGCAGTACTTC. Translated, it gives CASSLLRTSHEQYF.

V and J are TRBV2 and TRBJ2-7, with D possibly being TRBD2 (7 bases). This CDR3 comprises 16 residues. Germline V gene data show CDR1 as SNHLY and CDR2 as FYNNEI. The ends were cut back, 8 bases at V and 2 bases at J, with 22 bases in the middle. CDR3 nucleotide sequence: TGTGCCAGCGGCGGGGGCGGCGCGATGGGGGCCTACGAGCAGTACTTC. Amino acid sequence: CASGGGGAMGAYEQYF.

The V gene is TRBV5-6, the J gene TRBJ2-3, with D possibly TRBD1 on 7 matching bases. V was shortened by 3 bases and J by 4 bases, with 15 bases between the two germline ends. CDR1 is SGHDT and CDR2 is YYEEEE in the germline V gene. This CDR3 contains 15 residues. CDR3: CASSSLRGAPDTQYF. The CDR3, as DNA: TGTGCCAGCAGCTCACTCAGGGGGGCGCCAGATACGCAGTATTTT.

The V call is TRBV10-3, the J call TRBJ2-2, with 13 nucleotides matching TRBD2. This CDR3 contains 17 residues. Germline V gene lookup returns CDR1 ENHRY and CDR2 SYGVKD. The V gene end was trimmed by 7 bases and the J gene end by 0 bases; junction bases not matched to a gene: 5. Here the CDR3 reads CAITQTSGGPNTGELFF. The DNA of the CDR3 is TGTGCCATCACCCAGACTAGCGGGGGGCCGAACACCGGGGAGCTGTTTTTT.

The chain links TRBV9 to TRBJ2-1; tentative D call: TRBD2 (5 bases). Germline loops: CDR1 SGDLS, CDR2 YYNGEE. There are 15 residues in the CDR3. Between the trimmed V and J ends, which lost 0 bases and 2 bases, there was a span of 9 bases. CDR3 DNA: TGTGCCAGCAGCGTAGGCGGGTTGACCTACAATGAGCAGTTCTTC. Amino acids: CASSVGGLTYNEQFF.

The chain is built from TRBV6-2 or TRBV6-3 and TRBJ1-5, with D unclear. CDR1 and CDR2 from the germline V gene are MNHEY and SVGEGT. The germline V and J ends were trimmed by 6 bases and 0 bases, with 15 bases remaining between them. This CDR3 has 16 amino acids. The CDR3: CASSSRLDHSNQPQHF. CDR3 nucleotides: TGTGCCAGCAGCTCCCGACTGGATCATAGCAATCAGCCCCAGCATTTT.

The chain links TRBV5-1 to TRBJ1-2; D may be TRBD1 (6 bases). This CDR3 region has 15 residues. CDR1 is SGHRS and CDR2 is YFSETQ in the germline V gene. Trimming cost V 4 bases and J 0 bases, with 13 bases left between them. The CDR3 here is CASSGSGATNYGYTF. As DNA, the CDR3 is TGCGCCAGCAGCGGATCAGGGGCTACTAACTATGGCTACACCTTC.

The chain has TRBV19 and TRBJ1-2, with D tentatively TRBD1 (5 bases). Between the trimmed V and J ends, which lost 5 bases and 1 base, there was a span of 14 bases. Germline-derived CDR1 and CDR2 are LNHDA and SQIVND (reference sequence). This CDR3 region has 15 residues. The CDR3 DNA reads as TGTGCCAGTAGTGGCCCCGACAGTTATAACTATGGCTACACCTTC. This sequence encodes CASSGPDSYNYGYTF.

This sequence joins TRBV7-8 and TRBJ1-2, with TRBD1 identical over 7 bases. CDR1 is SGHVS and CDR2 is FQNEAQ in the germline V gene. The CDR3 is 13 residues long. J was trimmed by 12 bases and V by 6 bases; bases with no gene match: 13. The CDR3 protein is CASRPLQQGRHTF. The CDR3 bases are TGTGCCAGCAGGCCCCTTCAACAGGGGAGACACACCTTC.

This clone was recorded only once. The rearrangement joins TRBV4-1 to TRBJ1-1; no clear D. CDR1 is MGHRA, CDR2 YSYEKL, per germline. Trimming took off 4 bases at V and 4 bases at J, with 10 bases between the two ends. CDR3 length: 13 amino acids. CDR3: CASSPQEATEAFF. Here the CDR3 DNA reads TGCGCCAGCAGCCCACAAGAGGCCACTGAAGCTTTCTTT.